Below, 2 T cell receptor beta chains from the same sample are listed, as sequenced in a study of blood T cells in healthy people across ages. Primers used in a second PCR of about 6 to 11 cycles were a sample-barcoded 5' primer and a J-beta primer mix. TCRdb re-called the 5' RACE reads with MiXCR, one entry per CDR3 protein. In the table there are 700,000 to 800,000 distinct CDR3 sequences, 40% to 45% of which are singletons. The sample consisted of blood. These receptors were collected from a woman in her sixties in good health.

This clonotype came up a few times. The gene calls are TRBV20-1 and TRBJ2-7, with a possible D match to TRBD2 (6 bases). Between the trimmed V and J ends, which lost 2 bases and 4 bases, there was a span of 15 bases. The CDR3 extends over 14 amino acids. Germline loops: CDR1 DFQATT, CDR2 SNEGSKA (reference sequence). CDR3 region: CSARTDGGVYEQYF. CDR3 nucleotide sequence: TGCAGTGCTAGAACGGATGGAGGGGTATACGAGCAGTACTTC.

This clonotype was counted many times. This chain joins TRBV7-9 and TRBJ2-7, with D possibly TRBD1 on 6 matching bases. Trimming took 1 base from V and 5 from J, leaving 15 bases between them. CDR3 length: 15 residues. Germline lookup yields CDR1 SEHNR and CDR2 FQNEAQ (reference sequence). CDR3 protein: CASSLGHRDMDEQYF. As DNA, the CDR3 is TGTGCCAGCAGCTTAGGCCACCGGGACATGGACGAGCAGTACTTC.